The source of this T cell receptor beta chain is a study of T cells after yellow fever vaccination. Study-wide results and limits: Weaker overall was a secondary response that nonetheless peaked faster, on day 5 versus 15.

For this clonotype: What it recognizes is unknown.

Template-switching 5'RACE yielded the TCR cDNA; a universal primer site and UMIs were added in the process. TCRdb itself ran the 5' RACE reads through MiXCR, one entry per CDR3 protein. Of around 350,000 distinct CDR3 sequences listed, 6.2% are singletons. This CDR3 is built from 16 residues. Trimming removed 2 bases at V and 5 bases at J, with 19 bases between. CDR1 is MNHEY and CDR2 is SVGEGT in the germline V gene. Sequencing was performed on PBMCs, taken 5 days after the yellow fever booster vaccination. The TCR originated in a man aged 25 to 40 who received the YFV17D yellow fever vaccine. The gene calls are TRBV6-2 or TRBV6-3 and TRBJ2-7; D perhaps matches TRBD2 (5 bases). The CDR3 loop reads CASSYTGPGNLDEQYF. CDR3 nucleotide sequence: TGTGCCAGCAGTTACACCGGCCCGGGGAATCTTGACGAGCAGTACTTC.